This section outlines one T cell receptor (beta chain) sequence together with its context. Per the original data handling: For nucleated cells, counts were estimated from reference gene primer amplification. TCRdb keeps only in-frame clones here, not all; method: immunoSEQ multiplex PCR. The DNA was the basis for D and trimming; V, J and clone size are from that table. The table has 150,000 to 200,000 clones, around 80% seen once. These data belong to a study of blood T cell repertoires in COVID-19. Across the study: Acute-phase and convalescent COVID-19 samples originated in the United States, Italy and Spain. From T cells, B-cell-depleted T cells, or PBMCs came the material, which was cDNA or gDNA.

Germline assignment: CDR1 MDHEN and CDR2 SYDVKM. The CDR3 sequence is 12 residues long. Trimming took off 6 bases at V and 3 bases at J, with 9 bases between the two ends. The rearrangement joins TRBV28 to TRBJ2-7; D gene uncertain. The sample taken for sequencing was peripheral blood. The origin of this receptor is a woman aged 80 or older with active or convalescent COVID-19. The CDR3 sequence is CASSPGYYEQYF. In DNA, the CDR3 is TGTGCCAGCAGCCCAGGCTACTACGAGCAGTACTTC.